This T cell receptor beta chain was recorded in a study of blood T cell repertoires in COVID-19. About the study: Both acute and convalescent COVID-19 samples were obtained from the United States, Italy and Spain.

V lost 6 bases to trimming and J lost 1 base, with 9 bases between them. The germline CDR1 and CDR2 sequences are SNHLY and FYNNEI. CDR3 length: 14 amino acids. Profiling relied on immunoSEQ multiplex PCR, and the TCRdb table lists in-frame clones only, not all of them. Seen here are tens of thousands of clones, 84% observed once, and the top ten hold around 25%. The clonotype comes from a man in his sixties with acute or convalescent COVID-19. The chain employs TRBV2 and TRBJ2-2; no definite D call. Sequenced: peripheral blood. The CDR3 spells CASRLHKNTGELFF. The DNA for the CDR3 is TGTGCCAGCAGATTGCACAAGAACACCGGGGAGCTGTTTTTT.